This note documents a single T cell receptor beta chain sequence. These data come from a study of blood T cell repertoires in COVID-19. Data came from immunoSEQ multiplex PCR; TCRdb stores just in-frame clones and leaves some out. This table holds approximately 380,000 clones, around 89% found once. The cohort comprised adults aged 18 to 89 years residing in 20 to 30 US areas. Donors in Cohort 3 who had recovered were those with two negative PCRs, healthcare professional clearance, or resolution of their symptoms. The source is a woman aged 18-29 years who had recovered from COVID-19. The sequencing input was PBMCs or T cells enriched from blood (not recorded which).

In DNA form, the CDR3 reads TGTGCCAGCAGTGTGAGGAACACTGAAGCTTTCTTT. Residues: CASSVRNTEAFF. The chain employs TRBV2 and TRBJ1-1; D not certain. The CDR3 extends over 12 amino acids. V gave up 4 bases and J gave up 1 base, with 4 bases separating them. Germline V gene lookup returns CDR1 SNHLY and CDR2 FYNNEI.